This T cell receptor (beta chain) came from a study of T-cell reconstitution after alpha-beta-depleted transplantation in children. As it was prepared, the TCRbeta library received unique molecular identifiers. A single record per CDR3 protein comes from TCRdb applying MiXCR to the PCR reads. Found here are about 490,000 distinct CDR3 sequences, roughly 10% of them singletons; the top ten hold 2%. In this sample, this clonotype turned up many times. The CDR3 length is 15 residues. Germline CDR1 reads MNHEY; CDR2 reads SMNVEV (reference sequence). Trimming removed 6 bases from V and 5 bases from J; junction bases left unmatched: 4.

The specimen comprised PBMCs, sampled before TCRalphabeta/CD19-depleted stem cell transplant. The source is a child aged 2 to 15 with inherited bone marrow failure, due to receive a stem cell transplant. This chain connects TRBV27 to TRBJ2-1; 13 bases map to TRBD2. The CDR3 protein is CASSALAGGHNEQFF. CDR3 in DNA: TGTGCCAGCAGCGCACTAGCGGGAGGGCACAATGAGCAGTTCTTC.